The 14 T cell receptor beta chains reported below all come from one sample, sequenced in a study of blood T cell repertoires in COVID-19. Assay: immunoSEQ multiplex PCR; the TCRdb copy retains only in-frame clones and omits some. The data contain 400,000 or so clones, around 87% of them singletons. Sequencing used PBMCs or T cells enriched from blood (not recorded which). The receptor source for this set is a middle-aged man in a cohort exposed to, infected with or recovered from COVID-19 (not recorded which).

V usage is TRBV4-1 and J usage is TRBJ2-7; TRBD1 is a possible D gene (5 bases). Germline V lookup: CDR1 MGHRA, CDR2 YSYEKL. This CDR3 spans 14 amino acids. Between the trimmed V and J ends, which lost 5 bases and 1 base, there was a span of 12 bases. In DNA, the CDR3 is TGCGCCAGCAGCGACAGCGCGAGATCCTACGAGCAGTACTTC. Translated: CASSDSARSYEQYF.

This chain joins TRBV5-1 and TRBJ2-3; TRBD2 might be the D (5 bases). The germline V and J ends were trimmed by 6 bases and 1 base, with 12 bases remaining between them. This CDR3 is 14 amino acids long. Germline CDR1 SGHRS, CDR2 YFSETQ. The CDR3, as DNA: TGCGCCAGCAACCCCAGCGGAGGCACAGATACGCAGTATTTT. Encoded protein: CASNPSGGTDTQYF.

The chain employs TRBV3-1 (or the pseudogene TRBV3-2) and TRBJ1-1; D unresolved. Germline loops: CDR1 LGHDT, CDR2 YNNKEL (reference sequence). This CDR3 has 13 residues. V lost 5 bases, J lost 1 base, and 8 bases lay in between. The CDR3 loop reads CASSSATNTEAFF. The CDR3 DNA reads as TGTGCCAGCAGCAGCGCAACGAACACTGAAGCTTTCTTT.

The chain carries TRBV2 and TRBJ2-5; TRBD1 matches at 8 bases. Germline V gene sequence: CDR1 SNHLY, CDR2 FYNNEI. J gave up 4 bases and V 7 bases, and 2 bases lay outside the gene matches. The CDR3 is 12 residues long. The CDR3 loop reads CASTGGPETQYF. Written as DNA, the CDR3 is TGTGCCAGCACAGGGGGCCCAGAGACCCAGTACTTC.

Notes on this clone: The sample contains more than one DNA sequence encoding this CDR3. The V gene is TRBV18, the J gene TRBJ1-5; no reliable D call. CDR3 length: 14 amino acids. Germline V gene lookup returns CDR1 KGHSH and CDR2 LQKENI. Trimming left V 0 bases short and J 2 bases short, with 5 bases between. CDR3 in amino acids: CASSPPGGNQPQHF. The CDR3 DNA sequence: TGTGCCAGCTCACCACCCGGAGGCAATCAGCCCCAGCATTTT. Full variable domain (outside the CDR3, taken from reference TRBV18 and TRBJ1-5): NAGVMQNPRHLVRRRGQEARLRCSPMKGHSHVYWYRQLPEEGLKFMVYLQKENIIDESGMPKERFSAEFPKEGPSILRIQQVVRGDSAAYFCASSPPGGNQPQHFGDGTRLSIL.

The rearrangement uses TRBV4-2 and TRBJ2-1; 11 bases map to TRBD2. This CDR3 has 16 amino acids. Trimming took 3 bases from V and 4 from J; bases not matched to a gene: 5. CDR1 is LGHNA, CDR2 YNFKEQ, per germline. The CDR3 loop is CASSHSGTSGYNEQFF. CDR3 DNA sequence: TGTGCCAGCAGCCATTCCGGGACTAGCGGATACAATGAGCAGTTCTTC.

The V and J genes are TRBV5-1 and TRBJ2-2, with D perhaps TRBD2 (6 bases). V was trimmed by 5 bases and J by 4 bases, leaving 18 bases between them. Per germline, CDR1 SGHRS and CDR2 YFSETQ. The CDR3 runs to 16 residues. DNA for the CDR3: TGCGCCAGCAGGGGGAACCAGGGAGGCGGCACCGGGGAGCTGTTTTTT. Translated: CASRGNQGGGTGELFF.

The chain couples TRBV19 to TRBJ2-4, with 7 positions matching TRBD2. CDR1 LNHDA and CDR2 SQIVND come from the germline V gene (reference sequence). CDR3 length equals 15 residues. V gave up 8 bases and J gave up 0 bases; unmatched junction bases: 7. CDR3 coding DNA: TGTGCCAGTTGGGAGGGAACGGGAGCCAAAAACATTCAGTACTTC. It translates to CASWEGTGAKNIQYF.

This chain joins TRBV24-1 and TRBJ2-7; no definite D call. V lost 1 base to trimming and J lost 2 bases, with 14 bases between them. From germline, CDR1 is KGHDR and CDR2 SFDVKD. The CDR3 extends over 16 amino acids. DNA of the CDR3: TGTGCCACCAGTGATTTAACTTTACATCTAGCCTACGAGCAGTACTTC. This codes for CATSDLTLHLAYEQYF.

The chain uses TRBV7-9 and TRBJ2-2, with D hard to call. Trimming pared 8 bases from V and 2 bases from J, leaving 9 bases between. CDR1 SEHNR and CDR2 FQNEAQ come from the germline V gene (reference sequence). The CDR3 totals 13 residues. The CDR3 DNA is TGTGCCAGCGGCATACAAAACACCGGGGAGCTGTTTTTT. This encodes CASGIQNTGELFF.

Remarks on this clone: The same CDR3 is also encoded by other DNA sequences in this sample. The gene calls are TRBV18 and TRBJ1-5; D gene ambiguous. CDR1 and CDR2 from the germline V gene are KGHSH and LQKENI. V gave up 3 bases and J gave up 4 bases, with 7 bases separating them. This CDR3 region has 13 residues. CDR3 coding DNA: TGTGCCAGCTCACCCGAGTCGAATCAGCCCCAGCATTTT. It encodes CASSPESNQPQHF.

CDR3 bases: TGTGCCTGGAGGGCTACCGGGGGCCAAGAGACCCAGTACTTC. Its protein product is CAWRATGGQETQYF. The chain couples TRBV30 to TRBJ2-5; D might be TRBD2 (6 bases). V lost 3 bases to trimming and J lost 1 base, with 12 bases between them. Germline-derived CDR1 and CDR2 are GTSNPN and SVGIG (reference sequence). The CDR3 has 14 residues.

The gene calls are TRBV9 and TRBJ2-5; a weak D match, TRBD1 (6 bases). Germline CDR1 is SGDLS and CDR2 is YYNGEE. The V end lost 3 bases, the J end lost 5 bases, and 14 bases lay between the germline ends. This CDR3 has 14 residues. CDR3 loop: CASSGTGLGETQYF. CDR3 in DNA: TGTGCCAGCAGCGGTACAGGGCTGGGGGAGACCCAGTACTTC.

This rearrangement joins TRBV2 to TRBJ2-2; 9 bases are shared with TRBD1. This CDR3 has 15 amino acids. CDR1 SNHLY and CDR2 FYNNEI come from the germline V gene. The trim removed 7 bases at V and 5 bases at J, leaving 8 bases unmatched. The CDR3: CASTGGTGRTGELFF. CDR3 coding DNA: TGTGCCAGCACCGGAGGGACAGGGAGAACCGGGGAGCTGTTTTTT. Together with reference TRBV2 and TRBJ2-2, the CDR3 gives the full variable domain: EPEVTQTPSHQVTQMGQEVILRCVPISNHLYFYWYRQILGQKVEFLVSFYNNEISEKSEIFDDQFSVERPDGSNFTLKIRSTKLEDSAMYFCASTGGTGRTGELFFGEGSRLTVL.